This T cell receptor beta chain was sequenced for a study of ipilimumab plus nivolumab after autologous stem cell transplantation. The method was immunoSEQ multiplex PCR; TCRdb's version includes in-frame clones alone and lacks a portion of them. The repertoire has some 41,000 clones, approximately 92% of them found once; the top ten carry more than 0.7%. Patients got ipilimumab 1 mg/kg beginning 14 to 28 days post-transplant. Dosing: nivolumab 3 mg/kg IV, weeks 1, 4, 7, 10, then every two weeks to week 26. V shed 6 bases, J shed 7 bases, and the junction held 15 bases outside the gene matches. Germline assignment: CDR1 SNHLY and CDR2 FYNNEI. The CDR3 contains 16 residues.

The chain is built from TRBV2 and TRBJ2-1; 7 positions match TRBD1. The TCR was taken from a male donor with multiple myeloma. This specimen consisted of PBMCs, obtained in a trial of ipilimumab plus nivolumab as post-transplant consolidation. This CDR3 reads CASRKRDRKIGNEQFF. DNA for the CDR3: TGTGCCAGCAGGAAACGGGACAGAAAAATCGGGAATGAGCAGTTCTTC.